The T cell receptor (beta chain) described here comes from a study of T cell clonality in common variable immunodeficiency. CDR3 size: 15 residues. The germline V and J ends were trimmed by 4 bases and 0 bases, with 10 bases remaining between them. CDR1 is SNHLY and CDR2 is FYNNEI in the germline V gene. The repertoire was sequenced with immunoSEQ multiplex PCR; TCRdb's copy has only in-frame clones and lacks some. The sample presents around 25,000 clones, none singletons. General study findings and limits: Shared TCRbeta clones were fewer between CVID subjects than controls. Reportedly, TCR beta sequences from common variable immunodeficiency showed fewer deletions and N-nucleotide insertions. TCRbeta clonality was increased in CVID versus healthy controls.

CVID subjects had received replacement immunoglobulin for at least one year. No CVID subject was ill or on immunomodulatory drugs when sampled. This clone was recorded at least ten times. The antigen is not known. The read halts 3 residues ahead of the CDR3 end, with the missing end drawn from the germline J gene. This clonotype originated in a human donor with common variable immunodeficiency. Sequenced input: peripheral blood mononuclear cells. The chain is built from TRBV2 and TRBJ1-3; weak D call: TRBD1 (6 bases). The CDR3 sequence is CASSGQAISGNTIYF. CDR3 DNA (partial): TGTGCCAGCAGTGGACAGGCTATCTCTGGAAACACC.